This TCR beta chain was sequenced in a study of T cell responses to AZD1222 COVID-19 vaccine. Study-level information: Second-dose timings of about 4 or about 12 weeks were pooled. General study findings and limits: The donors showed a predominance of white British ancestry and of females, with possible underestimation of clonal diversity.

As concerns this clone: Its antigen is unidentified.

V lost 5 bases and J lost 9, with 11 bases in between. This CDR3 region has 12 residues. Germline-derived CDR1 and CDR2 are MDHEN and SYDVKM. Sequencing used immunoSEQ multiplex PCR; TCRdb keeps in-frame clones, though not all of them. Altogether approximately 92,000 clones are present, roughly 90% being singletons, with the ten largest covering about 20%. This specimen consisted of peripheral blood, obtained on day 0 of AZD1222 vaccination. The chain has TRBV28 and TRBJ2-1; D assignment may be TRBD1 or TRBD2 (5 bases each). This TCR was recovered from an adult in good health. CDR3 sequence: CASSQGETEQFF. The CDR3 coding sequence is TGTGCCAGCAGTCAAGGGGAGACTGAGCAGTTCTTC.